Listed below are T cell receptor beta chains from one sample, sequenced in a study of blood T cell repertoires in COVID-19. Generated by immunoSEQ multiplex PCR, the TCRdb table keeps only in-frame clones and is missing some. The sample holds approximately 140,000 clones; 84% are singletons and the top ten take roughly 3.9%. The specimen was PBMCs or T cells enriched from blood (not recorded which). The receptors originated from a man aged 50 or older in a cohort exposed to, infected with or recovered from COVID-19 (not recorded which). The CDR3 runs from the conserved cysteine through the conserved F or W. The order of the fields is J gene, V gene, clone size, D gene, CDR3 DNA, CDR3 protein. The D gene is left open where the match is weak. Where a row states a size, it is once, few, many or the class of an expanded clone; other rows omit it.

>TRBJ1-1|TRBV4-2|-|-
TGTGCCAGCAACCGGGGAGGGGAAGCTTTCTTT
CASNRGGEAFF
>TRBJ2-7|TRBV6-2/TRBV6-3|-|-
TGTGCCAGCAGCCCCTTCTCCTACGAGCAGTACTTC
CASSPFSYEQYF
>TRBJ2-5|TRBV27|-|TRBD2
TGTGCCAGCAAGAGCGGGAGTGGGGTGACCCAGTACTTC
CASKSGSGVTQYF
>TRBJ2-2|TRBV6-5|-|TRBD1
TGTGCCAGCAGTTGGACAGGGACGAACACCGGGGAGCTGTTTTTT
CASSWTGTNTGELFF
>TRBJ1-2|TRBV7-2|-|-
TGTGCCAGCAGCTTAGTGGCGAAGGGGTATGGCTACACCTTC
CASSLVAKGYGYTF
>TRBJ2-1|TRBV3-1/TRBV3-2|-|-
TGTGCCAGCAGCCAACCCGGGCTAGCGAGGTACAATGAGCAGTTCTTC
CASSQPGLARYNEQFF
>TRBJ1-4|TRBV30|-|-
TGTGCCTGGATGCAGTCCACTAGGGAAAAACTGTTTTTT
CAWMQSTREKLFF
>TRBJ2-7|TRBV11-2|-|TRBD2
TGTGCCAGCAGCTTAGAAGGGTTTCGGGGGGTCTTGAGCTACGAGCAGTACTTC
CASSLEGFRGVLSYEQYF
>TRBJ2-1|TRBV5-8|-|TRBD2
TGTGCCAGCAGCTTAGGACTAGCTTTAGCCTACAATGAGCAGTTCTTC
CASSLGLALAYNEQFF
>TRBJ1-2|TRBV2|-|TRBD1
TGTGCCAGCAGCGGACAGGGGGCGGGTGGCTACACCTTC
CASSGQGAGGYTF
>TRBJ1-5|TRBV9|-|TRBD1
TGTGCCAGCAGCGTAGGGACAGGGGTAGGTCAGCCCCAGCATTTT
CASSVGTGVGQPQHF
>TRBJ2-3|TRBV28|-|-
TGTGCCAGCAGTTTTGAGAGCCTTAGCACAGATACGCAGTATTTT
CASSFESLSTDTQYF
>TRBJ2-1|TRBV11-3|once|-
TGTGCCAGCAGCTTAGAAGGCGGGCAGGACTACAATGAGCAGTTCTTC
CASSLEGGQDYNEQFF
>TRBJ1-1|TRBV6-5|-|-
TGTGCCAGCAGTCGGGGGGAAACTGAAGCTTTCTTT
CASSRGETEAFF
>TRBJ2-2|TRBV2|medium-sized|TRBD2
TGTGCCAGCAGTGATAGCGGGAGGGAGACGATCACCGGGGAGCTGTTTTTT
CASSDSGRETITGELFF
>TRBJ1-5|TRBV5-1|-|TRBD1
TGCGCCAGCAGCTTGGAGGGACAGGGGAATCAGCCCCAGCATTTT
CASSLEGQGNQPQHF
>TRBJ2-7|TRBV10-3|-|TRBD2
TGTGCCATCAGGGAAACTAGCGGGAGACCTTCCTACGAGCAGTACTTC
CAIRETSGRPSYEQYF
>TRBJ1-1|TRBV3-1/TRBV3-2|once|-
TGTGCCAGCACGAGGGGCAACAGGGTCAACACTGAAGCTTTCTTT
CASTRGNRVNTEAFF
>TRBJ2-1|TRBV6-5|-|-
TGTGCCAGCAAGAGGGCATCCTACAATGAGCAGTTCTTC
CASKRASYNEQFF
>TRBJ1-3|TRBV30|-|-
TGTGCCTGGAGTGTACTTTCCGGGGTCGGAAACACCATATATTTT
CAWSVLSGVGNTIYF
>TRBJ1-3|TRBV18|-|-
TGTGCCAGCTCACCGGCGGGGCAGCTCTCTGGAAACACCATATATTTT
CASSPAGQLSGNTIYF
>TRBJ1-2|TRBV19|-|-
TGTGCCAGTAACGACAGGTTAGATGGCTACACCTTC
CASNDRLDGYTF
>TRBJ1-5|TRBV6-5|-|TRBD1
TGTGCCAGCGGAAGGACAGGGGGCAATCAGCCCCAGCATTTT
CASGRTGGNQPQHF
>TRBJ2-1|TRBV7-2|few|-
TGTGCCAGCAGCCCCTACCAGGGGTCCCAGGGGAATGAGCAGTTCTTC
CASSPYQGSQGNEQFF
>TRBJ2-7|TRBV5-1|-|TRBD1
TGCGCCAGCAGCTTCGACAGGGTTTCCTACGAGCAGTACTTC
CASSFDRVSYEQYF
>TRBJ2-3|TRBV11-2|-|-
TGTGCCAGCAGCTTTACACGCAGCACAGATACGCAGTATTTT
CASSFTRSTDTQYF
>TRBJ2-2|TRBV30|once|-
TGTGCCTGGAGCTACTCAGGTGGCGGGGAGCTGTTTTTT
CAWSYSGGGELFF